Listed below are T cell receptor beta chains from one sample, sequenced in a study of T-cell memory formation after mild COVID-19. Each CDR3 protein is one row after TCRdb ran MiXCR on the 5' RACE reads. Of more than 300,000 distinct CDR3 sequences in the sample, 14% were seen once. The sequencing input was PBMCs or a T cell subset sorted from them (not recorded which). Every receptor here comes from a man younger than 35 who had mild COVID-19 (a few samples of this study predate the infection). Cell type and time point are not known. Each CDR3 is given with its conserved first and last residue. The D gene is left open where the match is weak. Rows may omit the clone size; those that give it use once, few, many or a size class.

clone_size	d_call	v_call	j_call	cdr3_aa	cdr3_nt
many	NA	TRBV7-9	TRBJ1-1	CASSRRLDTEAFF	TGTGCCAGCAGCCGCAGATTGGATACTGAAGCTTTCTTT
many	NA	TRBV6-6	TRBJ2-7	CASSYPPKEDEQYF	TGTGCCAGCAGTTACCCACCTAAGGAGGACGAGCAGTACTTC
NA	NA	TRBV7-2	TRBJ2-2	CASSSESWDPGELFF	TGTGCCAGCAGCTCCGAGAGCTGGGATCCCGGGGAGCTGTTTTTT
NA	TRBD1	TRBV4-3	TRBJ1-2	CASSQDRQGVDYGYTF	TGCGCCAGCAGCCAAGACCGACAGGGGGTAGACTATGGCTACACCTTC
NA	NA	TRBV6-5	TRBJ1-5	CASSYSRQSNQPQHF	TGTGCCAGCAGTTACTCGAGACAGAGCAATCAGCCCCAGCATTTT
few	NA	TRBV4-1	TRBJ1-1	CASSPSRGNTEAFF	TGCGCCAGCAGCCCAAGCCGGGGGAACACTGAAGCTTTCTTT
NA	TRBD2	TRBV7-2	TRBJ2-1	CASNPRGTSGGPKYNEQFF	TGTGCCAGCAACCCCAGGGGGACTAGCGGGGGCCCCAAATACAATGAGCAGTTCTTC
few	NA	TRBV7-8	TRBJ2-3	CASSYPRWYDPDTQYF	TGTGCCAGCAGCTACCCCAGGTGGTATGACCCAGATACGCAGTATTTT
NA	NA	TRBV19	TRBJ1-1	CASSTHREDTEAFF	TGTGCCAGTAGTACTCACAGGGAGGACACTGAAGCTTTCTTT
NA	TRBD2	TRBV4-2	TRBJ2-7	CASSQPIAGGQYEQYF	TGTGCCAGCAGCCAACCGATAGCGGGGGGGCAGTACGAGCAGTACTTC
NA	NA	TRBV5-1	TRBJ2-4	CASSSGTTLAKNIQYF	TGCGCCAGCAGTTCAGGAACTACCCTAGCCAAAAACATTCAGTACTTC
few	NA	TRBV7-8	TRBJ2-2	CASRHRKGGNTGELFF	TGTGCCAGCAGACATCGTAAAGGAGGGAACACCGGGGAGCTGTTTTTT
NA	NA	TRBV5-1	TRBJ2-1	CASRSALGEGSYNEQFF	TGCGCCAGCAGATCTGCGCTGGGGGAAGGCTCCTACAATGAGCAGTTCTTC
many	NA	TRBV7-2	TRBJ2-5	CASSWLAQETQYF	TGTGCCAGCAGCTGGCTAGCGCAAGAGACCCAGTACTTC
NA	TRBD2	TRBV28	TRBJ2-3	CATYSGATTDTQYF	TGTGCCACTTATAGCGGGGCGACCACAGATACGCAGTATTTT
NA	NA	TRBV28	TRBJ2-7	CASSLIHRGSYEQYF	TGTGCCAGCAGTCTAATACACAGAGGCTCCTACGAGCAGTACTTC
many	NA	TRBV20-1	TRBJ2-3	CSARDPARDDTQYF	TGCAGTGCTAGAGATCCTGCCCGTGACGATACGCAGTATTTT
few	NA	TRBV15	TRBJ2-7	CATSRETRVEQYF	TGTGCCACCAGCAGAGAGACTAGGGTCGAGCAGTACTTC
NA	TRBD2	TRBV12-3/TRBV12-4	TRBJ2-1	CASSTSGGNGEQFF	TGTGCCAGCAGTACTAGCGGGGGGAATGGTGAGCAGTTCTTC
many	NA	TRBV7-3	TRBJ1-5	CASSLDLGQPQHF	TGTGCCAGCAGCTTAGATTTGGGTCAGCCCCAGCATTTT
few	NA	TRBV4-1	TRBJ2-2	CASRHTGNGNTGELFF	TGCGCCAGCAGACACACAGGGAATGGGAACACCGGGGAGCTGTTTTTT
NA	TRBD1	TRBV20-1	TRBJ2-3	CSAFPRDRGLDTQYF	TGCAGTGCCTTCCCTAGGGACAGGGGATTAGATACGCAGTATTTT
NA	TRBD1	TRBV5-1	TRBJ2-1	CASSFRDRDNEQFF	TGCGCCAGCAGCTTTCGGGACAGGGACAATGAGCAGTTCTTC
NA	NA	TRBV4-3	TRBJ2-3	CASSRGGGGRGFTDTQYF	TGCGCCAGCAGCCGAGGGGGTGGAGGGCGCGGATTCACAGATACGCAGTATTTT
many	NA	TRBV2	TRBJ2-5	CASQGLETQYF	TGTGCCAGCCAGGGGCTGGAGACCCAGTACTTC
NA	NA	TRBV18	TRBJ2-7	CASSPPEGGGYEQYF	TGTGCCAGCTCACCCCCAGAGGGGGGAGGCTACGAGCAGTACTTC
NA	NA	TRBV24-1	TRBJ2-3	CATSDLEVGGTQYF	TGTGCCACCAGTGATTTGGAGGTGGGAGGAACGCAGTATTTT
NA	NA	TRBV20-1	TRBJ2-3	CRALNLGLTDTQYF	TGCAGGGCCCTCAACCTAGGACTCACAGATACGCAGTATTTT
NA	NA	TRBV7-6	TRBJ2-3	CASSPRWSTDTQYF	TGTGCCAGCAGCCCCCGTTGGAGCACAGATACGCAGTATTTT
NA	NA	TRBV5-1	TRBJ2-1	CASSLGGFDEQFF	TGCGCCAGCAGCTTGGGGGGGTTCGATGAGCAGTTCTTC
many	NA	TRBV5-1	TRBJ1-1	CASSWDEWGNTEAFF	TGCGCCAGCAGCTGGGACGAGTGGGGCAACACTGAAGCTTTCTTT
NA	NA	TRBV3-1	TRBJ1-1	CASSQVGVFEAFF	TGTGCCAGCAGCCAAGTAGGGGTCTTTGAAGCTTTCTTT
NA	NA	TRBV20-1	TRBJ1-1	CSALPGTNTEAFF	TGCAGTGCTTTGCCCGGGACGAACACTGAAGCTTTCTTT
NA	TRBD1	TRBV5-5	TRBJ2-1	CASSPIFDATGNVNEQFF	TGTGCCAGCAGCCCTATATTTGATGCGACAGGGAATGTCAATGAGCAGTTCTTC
many	TRBD2	TRBV20-1	TRBJ2-3	CSATPRGSGEPDTQYF	TGCAGTGCTACCCCCCGGGGTAGCGGGGAACCAGATACGCAGTATTTT
NA	TRBD1	TRBV9	TRBJ2-7	CASSAGATGPYEQYF	TGTGCCAGCAGCGCCGGGGCGACAGGGCCCTACGAGCAGTACTTC
NA	TRBD2	TRBV2	TRBJ2-5	CASSRDSGRVETQYF	TGTGCCAGCAGTCGGGACTCAGGGAGGGTCGAGACCCAGTACTTC
NA	NA	TRBV7-2	TRBJ2-5	CASSSGPSWETQYF	TGTGCCAGCAGCTCCGGTCCCAGCTGGGAGACCCAGTACTTC
NA	NA	TRBV29-1	TRBJ1-5	CSAGFTGSNQPQHF	TGCAGCGCTGGATTTACAGGAAGCAATCAGCCCCAGCATTTT
few	TRBD1	TRBV5-1	TRBJ2-1	CASSARTGVGNEQFF	TGCGCCAGCAGCGCGCGGACAGGGGTTGGCAATGAGCAGTTCTTC
NA	NA	TRBV29-1	TRBJ2-3	CSGDRQTDTQYF	TGCAGCGGGGACCGACAGACAGATACGCAGTATTTT
few	NA	TRBV7-3	TRBJ2-3	CASSLGHSTDTQYF	TGTGCCAGCAGCTTAGGGCACAGCACAGATACGCAGTATTTT
few	NA	TRBV5-1	TRBJ1-1	CASRRGRQEAFF	TGCGCCAGTAGAAGGGGGAGACAAGAAGCTTTCTTT
few	NA	TRBV6-5	TRBJ1-3	CASSYSRVSGNTIYF	TGTGCCAGCAGTTACTCCCGAGTATCTGGAAACACCATATATTTT
NA	TRBD2	TRBV10-3	TRBJ2-3	CAITSGVTDTQYF	TGTGCCATCACTAGCGGGGTTACAGATACGCAGTATTTT
NA	NA	TRBV6-1	TRBJ1-1	CASSWGRVTGGAFF	TGTGCCAGCAGTTGGGGCAGGGTCACTGGTGGAGCTTTCTTT
NA	NA	TRBV7-6	TRBJ2-5	CASSPVSFAETQYF	TGTGCCAGCAGCCCAGTGAGCTTCGCAGAGACCCAGTACTTC
NA	TRBD2	TRBV20-1	TRBJ2-2	CSASRLADTGELFF	TGCAGTGCTAGTCGTCTAGCGGACACCGGGGAGCTGTTTTTT
few	NA	TRBV9	TRBJ2-3	CASSLARDIDTDTQYF	TGTGCCAGCAGCCTCGCCCGGGACATAGACACAGATACGCAGTATTTT
NA	TRBD1	TRBV7-9	TRBJ1-2	CASSLQVTDRADLNYGYTF	TGTGCCAGCAGCTTACAAGTGACTGACAGGGCAGATTTAAACTATGGCTACACCTTC